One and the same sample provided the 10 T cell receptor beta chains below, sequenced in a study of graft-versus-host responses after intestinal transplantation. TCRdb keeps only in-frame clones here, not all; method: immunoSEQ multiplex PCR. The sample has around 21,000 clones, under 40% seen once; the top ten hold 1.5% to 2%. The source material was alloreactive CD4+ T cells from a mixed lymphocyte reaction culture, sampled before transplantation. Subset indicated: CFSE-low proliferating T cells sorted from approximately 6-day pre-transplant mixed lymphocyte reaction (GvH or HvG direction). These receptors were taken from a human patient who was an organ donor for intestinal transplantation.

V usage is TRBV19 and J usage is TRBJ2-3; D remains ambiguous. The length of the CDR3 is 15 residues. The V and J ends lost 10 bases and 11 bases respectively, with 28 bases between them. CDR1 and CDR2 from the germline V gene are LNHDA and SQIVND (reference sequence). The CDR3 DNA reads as TGTGCCATCCTGCCGACTCCGCTTCCGTCAGAGAGGCAGTATTTT. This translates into CAILPTPLPSERQYF.

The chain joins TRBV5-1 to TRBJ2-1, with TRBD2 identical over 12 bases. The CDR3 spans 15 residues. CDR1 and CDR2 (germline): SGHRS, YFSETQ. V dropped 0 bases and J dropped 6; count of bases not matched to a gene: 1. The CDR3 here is CASSLASGRANEQFF. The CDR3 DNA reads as TGCGCCAGCAGCTTGGCTAGCGGGAGGGCCAATGAGCAGTTCTTC.

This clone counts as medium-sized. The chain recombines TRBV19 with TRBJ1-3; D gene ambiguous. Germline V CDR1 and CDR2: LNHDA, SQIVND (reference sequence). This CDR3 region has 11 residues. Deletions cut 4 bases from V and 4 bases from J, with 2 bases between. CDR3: CASSTGNTIYF. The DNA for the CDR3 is TGTGCCAGTAGTACCGGAAACACCATATATTTT.

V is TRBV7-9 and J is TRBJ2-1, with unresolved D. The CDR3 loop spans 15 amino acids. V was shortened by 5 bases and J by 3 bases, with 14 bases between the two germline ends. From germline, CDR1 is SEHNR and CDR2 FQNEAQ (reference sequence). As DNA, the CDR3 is TGTGCCAGCAGCCCCCCAGGTTCGCTCTACAATGAGCAGTTCTTC. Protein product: CASSPPGSLYNEQFF.

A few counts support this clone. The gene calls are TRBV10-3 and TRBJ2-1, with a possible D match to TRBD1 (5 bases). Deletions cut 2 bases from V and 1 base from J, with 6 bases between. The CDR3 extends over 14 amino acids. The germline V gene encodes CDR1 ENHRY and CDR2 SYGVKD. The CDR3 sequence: CAISEGASYNEQFF. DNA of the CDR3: TGTGCCATCAGTGAGGGGGCGTCCTACAATGAGCAGTTCTTC.

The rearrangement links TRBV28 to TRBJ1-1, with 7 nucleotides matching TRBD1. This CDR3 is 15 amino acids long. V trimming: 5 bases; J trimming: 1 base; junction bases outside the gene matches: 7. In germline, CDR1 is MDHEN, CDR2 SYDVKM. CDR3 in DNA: TGTGCCAGCAGTCCCTACAGGGGCGCGAACACTGAAGCTTTCTTT. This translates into CASSPYRGANTEAFF.

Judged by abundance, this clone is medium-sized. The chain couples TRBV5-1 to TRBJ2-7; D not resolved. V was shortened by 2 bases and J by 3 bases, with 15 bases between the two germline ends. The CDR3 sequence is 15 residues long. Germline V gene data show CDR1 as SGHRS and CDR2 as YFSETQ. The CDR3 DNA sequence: TGCGCCAGCAGCTTATCAGGCAGGTCCTTCTACGAGCAGTACTTC. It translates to CASSLSGRSFYEQYF.

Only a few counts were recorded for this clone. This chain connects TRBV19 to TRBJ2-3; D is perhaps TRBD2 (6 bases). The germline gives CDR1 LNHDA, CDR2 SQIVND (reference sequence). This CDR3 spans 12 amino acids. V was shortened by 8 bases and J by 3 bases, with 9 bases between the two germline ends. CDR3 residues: CASHGTTDTQYF. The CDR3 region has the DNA TGTGCCAGTCACGGGACTACAGATACGCAGTATTTT.

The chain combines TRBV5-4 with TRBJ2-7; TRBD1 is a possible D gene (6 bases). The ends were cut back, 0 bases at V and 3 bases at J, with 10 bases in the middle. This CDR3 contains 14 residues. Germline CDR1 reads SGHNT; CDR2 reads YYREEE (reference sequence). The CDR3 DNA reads TGTGCCAGCAGCTTGGCCGGACAGCACTACGAGCAGTACTTC. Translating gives CASSLAGQHYEQYF.

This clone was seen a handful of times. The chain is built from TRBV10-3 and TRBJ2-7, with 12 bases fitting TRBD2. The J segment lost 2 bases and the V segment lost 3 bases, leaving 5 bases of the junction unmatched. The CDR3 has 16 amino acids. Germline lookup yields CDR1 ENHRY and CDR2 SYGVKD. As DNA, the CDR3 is TGTGCCATCAGTGACGTGACTAGCGGGAGACCCTACGAGCAGTACTTC. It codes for CAISDVTSGRPYEQYF.